This TCR beta chain was retrieved from a study of shared clonotypes between healthy human individuals. Study-wide findings and caveats: Estimated clonotype richness was generally higher in naive than memory subsets. Clonotype sharing among the donors was expected to vary with sequencing depth. Sharing across a few donors was seen in about 5% of naive CD4 clonotypes.

Between the trimmed V and J ends, which lost 0 bases and 3 bases, there was a span of 6 bases. Per the germline V gene, CDR1 is MNHEY and CDR2 is SVGAGI. The CDR3 is 14 residues long. Of note for this clone: Antigen specificity is unknown. The same CDR3 is also encoded by other DNA sequences in this sample.

Several immunoSEQ plates received, in even portions, the genomic DNA of each subset. Sequenced by immunoSEQ multiplex PCR; TCRdb stores in-frame clones only, minus some. The sample has millions of clones, just over 90% seen once; the top ten hold 0.3% to 0.4%. Sequences were obtained from naive CD4+ T cells from PBMCs. The subset: CD45RA+ positively selected. The chain carries TRBV6-5 and TRBJ1-5, with a tentative D call TRBD1 (5 bases). This receptor was obtained from a man aged 18 to 29 in good health. Some clones in this sample may be carry-over from other donors' samples. CDR3 nucleotide sequence: TGTGCCAGCAGTTACTCCAGGGACAATCAGCCCCAGCATTTT. It yields the protein CASSYSRDNQPQHF.